The clone carrying this TCR beta chain has only one observation. The data were taken from a study of lymphopenia after photon versus proton radiotherapy. Some clones are missing from TCRdb's copy, which holds only in-frame ones; the method was immunoSEQ multiplex PCR. The table includes roughly 67,000 clones, roughly 88% detected once. This receptor was identified in a woman aged 70-85 years with pancreatic cancer. Sample: peripheral blood, taken from a patient treated with photon-based radiotherapy.

For the CDR3, the DNA is TGTGCCAGCAGCAGGGGGCAGGGACTAGCGGGAGTTACGCAGTATTTT. This translates into CASSRGQGLAGVTQYF. The J gene is TRBJ2-3, the V gene TRBV5-6; 14 nucleotides align to TRBD2. CDR1 is SGHDT, CDR2 YYEEEE, per germline. The CDR3 sequence is 16 residues long. V was clipped by 4 bases and J by 8 bases; unmatched bases: 9.